The 21 T cell receptor beta chains below all came from one sample that was sequenced in a study of PD-1 blockade in classical Hodgkin lymphoma. Sequenced by immunoSEQ multiplex PCR; TCRdb stores in-frame clones only, minus some. The table has under 100,000 clones, approximately 88% seen once. With no exception, relapse followed autologous stem cell transplantation in all patients, and brentuximab vedotin exposure varied. Material: peripheral blood mononuclear cells (PBMCs), obtained at baseline. All receptors derive from a human donor with classical Hodgkin lymphoma.

The rearrangement joins TRBV5-4 to TRBJ2-7; 9 bases agree with TRBD2. CDR3 length: 15 amino acids. From germline, CDR1 is SGHNT and CDR2 YYREEE (reference sequence). The junction had 5 bases not matched to a gene; V was cut back by 2 bases and J by 2 bases. The CDR3 is CASSFAGGPTYEQYF. CDR3 DNA sequence: TGTGCCAGCAGCTTTGCGGGAGGGCCAACCTACGAGCAGTACTTC.

As to this clone: Distinct nucleotide sequences in the sample also encode this CDR3. CDR3 in amino acids: CSVEDFPSGRESSYNEQFF. CDR3 DNA sequence: TGCAGCGTTGAAGATTTTCCTAGCGGAAGGGAAAGCTCCTACAATGAGCAGTTCTTC. This chain connects TRBV29-1 to TRBJ2-1; 7 bases line up with TRBD2. This CDR3 spans 19 amino acids. V lost 0 bases and J lost 0; bases outside the gene matches: 14. Per the germline V gene, CDR1 is SQVTM and CDR2 is ANQGSEA.

The rearrangement links TRBV9 to TRBJ1-4; tentative D call: TRBD1 (5 bases). Germline CDR1 is SGDLS and CDR2 is YYNGEE. CDR3 length: 16 residues. V was cut by 4 bases and J by 4 bases, with 17 bases left in between. CDR3 sequence (DNA): TGTGCCAGCAGCCCCTGGGACGGGACCGTTAATGAAAAACTGTTTTTT. This encodes CASSPWDGTVNEKLFF. Combining the CDR3 with reference TRBV9 and TRBJ1-4 gives the whole variable domain DSGVTQTPKHLITATGQRVTLRCSPRSGDLSVYWYQQSLDQGLQFLIQYYNGEERAKGNILERFSAQQFPDLHSELNLSSLELGDSALYFCASSPWDGTVNEKLFFGSGTQLSVL.

The genes are TRBV28 and TRBJ2-3, with 9 bases aligning to TRBD2. Per germline, CDR1 MDHEN and CDR2 SYDVKM. V lost 4 bases to trimming and J lost 4 bases; unmatched junction nucleotides: 6. This CDR3 is 15 amino acids long. CDR3 nucleotides: TGTGCCAGCAGTTCTAGCGGGATATGGTCAGATACGCAGTATTTT. Translating it yields CASSSSGIWSDTQYF.

The CDR3 nucleotides are TGTGCCAGTAGCATTAAGAACAGAGAACAACCCTACGAGCAGTACTTC. It is translated as CASSIKNREQPYEQYF. V and J are TRBV19 and TRBJ2-7; no reliable D call. The CDR3 covers 16 residues. V lost 6 bases and J 2 bases, leaving 20 bases between the germline ends. CDR1 is LNHDA and CDR2 is SQIVND in the germline V gene (reference sequence). Using reference TRBV19 and TRBJ2-7 for the parts outside the CDR3, the full variable domain is DGGITQSPKYLFRKEGQNVTLSCEQNLNHDAMYWYRQDPGQGLRLIYYSQIVNDFQKGDIAEGYSVSREKKESFPLTVTSAQKNPTAFYLCASSIKNREQPYEQYFGPGTRLTVT.

This clone showed up just once. The chain is built from TRBV6-5 and TRBJ1-3; weak D call: TRBD1 (6 bases). Trimming shortened V by 8 bases and J by 0 bases, and 14 bases separated the two germline ends. Germline V gene sequence: CDR1 MNHEY, CDR2 SVGAGI. CDR3 size: 15 residues. Here the CDR3 reads CASGPQGNSGNTIYF. As DNA, the CDR3 is TGTGCCAGCGGGCCACAGGGAAACTCTGGAAACACCATATATTTT.

The chain links TRBV11-2 to TRBJ2-3, with 10 positions matching TRBD1. The V segment lost 0 bases and the J segment 4 bases; nucleotides outside the gene matches: 13. The CDR3 covers 19 residues. CDR1 is SGHAT and CDR2 is FQNNGV in the germline V gene. CDR3 amino acids: CASSLDRRGGTGDADTQYF. The CDR3 DNA reads TGTGCCAGCAGCTTAGATCGAAGAGGGGGGACAGGGGACGCAGATACGCAGTATTTT.

V and J are TRBV11-2 and TRBJ2-7; D remains unclear. V was pared by 0 bases and J by 3 bases, with 9 bases between. The CDR3 length is 14 residues. Germline-derived CDR1 and CDR2 are SGHAT and FQNNGV. The CDR3 is CASSLDLKVYEQYF. CDR3 nucleotide sequence: TGTGCCAGCAGCTTAGATCTTAAGGTCTACGAGCAGTACTTC. The full variable domain, its missing parts supplied by reference TRBV11-2 and TRBJ2-7, is EAGVAQSPRYKIIEKRQSVAFWCNPISGHATLYWYQQILGQGPKLLIQFQNNGVVDDSQLPKDRFSAERLKGVDSTLKIQPAKLEDSAVYLCASSLDLKVYEQYFGPGTRLTVT.

This chain joins TRBV5-6 and TRBJ2-7; TRBD2 matches 8 bases. Germline V gene lookup returns CDR1 SGHDT and CDR2 YYEEEE. This CDR3 spans 18 amino acids. V shed 4 bases and J 2 bases; nucleotides not matched to a gene: 17. In DNA form, the CDR3 reads TGTGCCAGCAGCCTCGCGGGGGGACTTGGCGGGAGTGCCTACGAGCAGTACTTC. Protein product: CASSLAGGLGGSAYEQYF.

V usage is TRBV19 and J usage is TRBJ2-1; possibly TRBD1 for D (5 bases). V gave up 3 bases and J gave up 2 bases, with 14 bases separating them. The CDR3 runs 16 residues. In germline, CDR1 is LNHDA, CDR2 SQIVND (reference sequence). CDR3 nucleotide sequence: TGTGCCAGTAGTATGGGATTGGTGGGGCCCTACAATGAGCAGTTCTTC. Protein: CASSMGLVGPYNEQFF. Full variable domain (outside the CDR3, taken from reference TRBV19 and TRBJ2-1): DGGITQSPKYLFRKEGQNVTLSCEQNLNHDAMYWYRQDPGQGLRLIYYSQIVNDFQKGDIAEGYSVSREKKESFPLTVTSAQKNPTAFYLCASSMGLVGPYNEQFFGPGTRLTVL.

The chain has TRBV19 and TRBJ2-7, with 11 bases that match TRBD1. V lost 1 base to trimming and J lost 3 bases; unmatched junction nucleotides: 2. CDR3 length equals 15 residues. Germline V lookup: CDR1 LNHDA, CDR2 SQIVND (reference sequence). This CDR3 reads CASSIAGTGGYEQYF. The CDR3 coding sequence is TGTGCCAGTAGTATAGCCGGGACAGGGGGCTACGAGCAGTACTTC. Full variable domain (remainder filled in from reference TRBV19 and TRBJ2-7): DGGITQSPKYLFRKEGQNVTLSCEQNLNHDAMYWYRQDPGQGLRLIYYSQIVNDFQKGDIAEGYSVSREKKESFPLTVTSAQKNPTAFYLCASSIAGTGGYEQYFGPGTRLTVT.

The J gene is TRBJ2-5, the V gene TRBV10-3; 7 bases align to TRBD1. Germline V lookup: CDR1 ENHRY, CDR2 SYGVKD. The V and J ends lost 5 bases and 5 bases, in that order; junction bases with no gene match: 8. There are 14 residues in the CDR3. The CDR3 sequence: CAISPQGGRETQYF. CDR3 sequence (DNA): TGTGCCATCAGTCCTCAAGGGGGCCGGGAGACCCAGTACTTC.

The chain joins TRBV5-4 to TRBJ1-2; D is perhaps TRBD1 (6 bases). V dropped 0 bases and J dropped 11 bases, with 20 bases sitting between them. CDR1 and CDR2 from the germline V gene are SGHNT and YYREEE (reference sequence). The CDR3 sequence is 15 residues long. CDR3 amino acids: CASSLAQTGINSYTF. The CDR3 nucleotides are TGTGCCAGCAGCTTGGCCCAGACAGGAATCAATAGTTACACCTTC. The full variable domain, with the rest looked up from reference TRBV5-4 and TRBJ1-2, is ETGVTQSPTHLIKTRGQQVTLRCSSQSGHNTVSWYQQALGQGPQFIFQYYREEENGRGNFPPRFSGLQFPNYSSELNVNALELDDSALYLCASSLAQTGINSYTFGSGTRLTVV.

The V call is TRBV7-9, the J call TRBJ2-6; D perhaps matches TRBD1 (6 bases). This CDR3 is 16 amino acids long. The V gene lost 0 bases and the J gene lost 2 bases, with 8 bases spanning the gap. The germline gives CDR1 SEHNR, CDR2 FQNEAQ (reference sequence). The CDR3: CASSLAPGAGANVLTF. CDR3 nucleotides: TGTGCCAGCAGCTTAGCACCAGGGGCTGGGGCCAACGTCCTGACTTTC.

The CDR3 nucleotides are TGCGCCAGCAGCGCGGGGTTCACCGGGGAGCTGTTTTTT. Translation gives CASSAGFTGELFF. The chain has TRBV5-1 and TRBJ2-2; D is possibly TRBD2 (6 bases). Trimming took 4 bases from V and 4 from J, leaving 8 bases between them. There are 13 residues in the CDR3. Germline CDR1 and CDR2: SGHRS and YFSETQ.

V is TRBV28 and J is TRBJ2-6; no clear D gene. Trimming took off 5 bases at V and 2 bases at J, with 19 bases between the two ends. The germline CDR1 and CDR2 sequences are MDHEN and SYDVKM. CDR3 length: 18 residues. The CDR3 sequence: CASSPLGVPSTGANVLTF. CDR3 DNA: TGTGCCAGCAGTCCCCTTGGGGTCCCGAGTACTGGGGCCAACGTCCTGACTTTC.

This clone was observed once. The rearrangement joins TRBV5-1 to TRBJ2-5; D is perhaps TRBD1 (6 bases). The CDR3 runs to 15 residues. V was shortened by 0 bases and J by 2 bases, with 11 bases between the two germline ends. The V gene's germline CDR1 is SGHRS and CDR2 YFSETQ. In DNA form, the CDR3 reads TGCGCCAGCAGCTTGGCGGGACAAGCACAAGAGACCCAGTACTTC. Encoded protein: CASSLAGQAQETQYF. The variable domain in full, with the rest retrieved from reference TRBV5-1 and TRBJ2-5, is KAGVTQTPRYLIKTRGQQVTLSCSPISGHRSVSWYQQTPGQGLQFLFEYFSETQRNKGNFPGRFSGRQFSNSRSEMNVSTLELGDSALYLCASSLAGQAQETQYFGPGTRLLVL.

V and J are TRBV6-5 and TRBJ2-7; the match to TRBD2 covers 13 bases. With V trimmed by 5 bases and J by 6 bases, 4 bases remained unmatched. CDR1 is MNHEY, CDR2 SVGAGI, per germline. The CDR3 is 14 amino acids. The CDR3 DNA follows: TGTGCCAGCAGTCCAGGGACTAGCGGGACCGAGCAGTACTTC. Amino acids: CASSPGTSGTEQYF.

The chain employs TRBV7-8 and TRBJ2-5; D is unresolved. V lost 5 bases, J lost 2 bases, and 15 bases lay in between. Germline CDR1 is SGHVS and CDR2 is FQNEAQ. The CDR3 totals 15 residues. The CDR3 DNA follows: TGTGCCAGCAGCCGCGAGAGTTGGCGGCAAGAGACCCAGTACTTC. This gives the protein CASSRESWRQETQYF.

This clone has a single count. CDR3 loop: CASSFGNYEQYF. The CDR3, as DNA: TGTGCCAGCAGCTTTGGGAACTACGAGCAGTACTTC. This rearrangement joins TRBV7-9 to TRBJ2-7, with no clear D. The CDR3 runs 12 residues. CDR1 SEHNR and CDR2 FQNEAQ come from the germline V gene (reference sequence). V was trimmed by 3 bases and J by 3 bases, leaving 6 bases between them.

In its sample, this clone was seen once. The chain is built from TRBV6-6 and TRBJ2-7; TRBD2 might be the D (5 bases). Germline assignment: CDR1 MNHNY and CDR2 SVGAGI (reference sequence). Trimming shortened V by 2 bases and J by 3 bases, and 11 bases separated the two germline ends. This CDR3 region has 14 residues. The DNA of the CDR3 is TGTGCCAGCAGTTACAACCAGGCGGGCTACGAGCAGTACTTC. The encoded protein is CASSYNQAGYEQYF.